The rows below give T cell receptor beta chains drawn from one sample of a study of shared clonotypes between healthy human individuals. The protocol was immunoSEQ multiplex PCR, while the TCRdb copy is restricted to in-frame clones and leaves out a portion. The sample consists of hundreds of thousands of clones, about 95% of them appearing once. Sequenced input: naive CD8+ T cells sorted from blood. These receptors all come from a woman aged 25 to 45 in good health. The CDR3 runs from the conserved cysteine through the conserved F or W. The D gene is left open where the match is weak. Clone size, where shown, is once, few, many, or a class for clones that have expanded.

TRBV5-4	TRBJ1-3	.	.	TGTGCCAGCAGCTCGGCCGACAGGATCCCCGGCAACACCATATATTTT	CASSSADRIPGNTIYF
TRBV7-2	TRBJ1-2	.	.	TGTGCCAGCAGCTTAGGTTTGGGGGAATATGGCTACACCTTC	CASSLGLGEYGYTF
TRBV7-8	TRBJ2-5	.	TRBD2	TGTGCCAGCAGCTTAAGCCTAGCGGGAGGGTGGAAGGCTGTGGAAGAGACCCAGTACTTC	CASSLSLAGGWKAVEETQYF
TRBV19	TRBJ2-1	.	TRBD2	TGTGCCAGTAGTATGGGAGGGCCCCAGTTCTTC	CASSMGGPQFF
TRBV4-2	TRBJ1-5	.	.	TGTGCCAGCAGCCGTGGGACGGCAAATCAGCCCCAGCATTTT	CASSRGTANQPQHF
TRBV19	TRBJ2-3	.	.	TGTGCCAGTAGTATCCAGGCAGATACGCAGTATTTT	CASSIQADTQYF
TRBV19	TRBJ2-7	.	TRBD1	TGTGCCAGTGGGGACAGGAGCTCCTACGAGCAGTACTTC	CASGDRSSYEQYF
TRBV9	TRBJ1-4	.	.	TGTGCCAGCAGCGTAGAAGGGTTGGGTGGTAATGAAAAACTGTTTTTT	CASSVEGLGGNEKLFF
TRBV29-1	TRBJ2-1	.	TRBD2	TGCAGCGTTGAAGGTCTAGCGGGCTTAAGGGTCAATGAGCAGTTCTTC	CSVEGLAGLRVNEQFF
TRBV10-2	TRBJ1-1	.	.	TGCGCCACCTCAGGGAACACTGAAGCTTTCTTT	CATSGNTEAFF
TRBV19	TRBJ2-2	.	.	TGTGCCAGTAGGATGGAGTCCGGGGAGCTGTTTTTT	CASRMESGELFF
TRBV7-9	TRBJ1-1	once	TRBD1	TGTGCCAGCAGCACAAGGACAGGGCTCAGTGAAGCTTTCTTT	CASSTRTGLSEAFF
TRBV4-2	TRBJ1-2	.	.	TGTGCCAGCAGCCAAGATTGGCAGGGCGATGGCTACACCTTC	CASSQDWQGDGYTF
TRBV27	TRBJ2-7	.	TRBD2	TGTGCCAGCATCGGACTAGCGGGACCAACCTACGAGCAGTACTTC	CASIGLAGPTYEQYF
TRBV7-6	TRBJ1-4	.	TRBD1	TGTGCCAGCAGCCCCGCCGGGACAGATAATGAAAAACTGTTTTTT	CASSPAGTDNEKLFF
TRBV28	TRBJ2-3	.	.	TGTGCCAGCCAAGCGTTGTTCCAACCTAGCACAGATACGCAGTATTTT	CASQALFQPSTDTQYF
TRBV28	TRBJ2-1	.	.	TGTGCCAGCAGTTTACTAGCACACACGAATGAGCAGTTCTTC	CASSLLAHTNEQFF
TRBV5-6	TRBJ1-2	.	TRBD1	TGTGCCAGCAGCTTTTGGCCACCGGGACAGGGGAGTCGTGGCTACACCTTC	CASSFWPPGQGSRGYTF
TRBV7-6	TRBJ2-7	.	TRBD2	TGTGCCAGCAGCTTAGGTGCGGGAGGGCCCCACGAGCAGTACTTC	CASSLGAGGPHEQYF
TRBV15	TRBJ2-7	.	.	TGTGCCACCAGCAGAGAGTCGGCCTACGAGCAGTACTTC	CATSRESAYEQYF
TRBV28	TRBJ2-3	.	.	TGTGCCAGCAGTTTAGTGGGTAAACTACGCACAGATACGCAGTATTTT	CASSLVGKLRTDTQYF
TRBV27	TRBJ2-5	.	TRBD2	TGTGCCAGCAGTTCCAGACTAGCGGGACCACAGGAGACCCAGTACTTC	CASSSRLAGPQETQYF
TRBV7-9	TRBJ2-7	.	.	TGTGCCAGCAGCTTATCACTTGCGGGACTCTACGAGCAGTACTTC	CASSLSLAGLYEQYF
TRBV28	TRBJ2-3	.	.	TGTGCCAGCAGTTTCCCCATCGCAAAAACAGGGACTAGCACAGATACGCAGTATTTT	CASSFPIAKTGTSTDTQYF
TRBV27	TRBJ2-3	.	TRBD2	TGTGCCAGCAGTCCGTCCCCTAGCGGGAGTGGCGGGCCAGATACGCAGTATTTT	CASSPSPSGSGGPDTQYF
TRBV15	TRBJ1-5	.	.	TGTGCCACCAGCAGCGTACGGGGGGCCCTGGACAATCAGCCCCAGCATTTT	CATSSVRGALDNQPQHF
TRBV4-1	TRBJ1-3	.	.	TGCGCCAGCAGCCTTATGGGTTACGGGCACAGTCTAAGCTCTGGAAACACCATATATTTT	CASSLMGYGHSLSSGNTIYF
TRBV11-3	TRBJ2-2	.	.	TGTGCCAGCAGCTCGGCGGGGACCCCCACCGGGGAGCTGTTTTTT	CASSSAGTPTGELFF
TRBV2	TRBJ2-7	.	.	TGTGCCAGCAGTGAAGCGAGGGGATACGAGCAGTACTTC	CASSEARGYEQYF
TRBV10-2	TRBJ1-2	.	.	TGCGCCAGCAGTGGGGGGGGAGACTACACCTTC	CASSGGGDYTF
TRBV6-8	TRBJ2-7	once	.	TGTGCCAGCAGTTCACCTCGACAGCCTTCCTACGAGCAGTACTTC	CASSSPRQPSYEQYF
TRBV13	TRBJ2-3	.	.	TGTGCCAGCAGCAAGCCAAGCACAGATACGCAGTATTTT	CASSKPSTDTQYF
TRBV25-1	TRBJ1-6	.	.	TGTGCCAGCAGTGAATTTACATCATTGGGACCTAATTCACCCCTCCACTTT	CASSEFTSLGPNSPLHF
TRBV7-9	TRBJ2-3	.	.	TGTGCCAGCAGTTTTAGCTTGGGCCATCTCACAGATACGCAGTATTTT	CASSFSLGHLTDTQYF
TRBV10-3	TRBJ2-1	.	.	TGTGCCATCAGTGAGATGAGCTCCTACAATGAGCAGTTCTTC	CAISEMSSYNEQFF
TRBV7-9	TRBJ2-7	once	TRBD2	TGTGCCAGCAGCCCGACTAGCGGGCCCTACGAGCAGTACTTC	CASSPTSGPYEQYF
TRBV13	TRBJ1-5	.	.	TGTGCCAGCAGCTTAGGCCCTCAGCCCCAGCATTTT	CASSLGPQPQHF
TRBV5-4	TRBJ2-7	.	.	TGTGCCAGCAGGGATACAACAGGGAGCTCCTACGAGCAGTACTTC	CASRDTTGSSYEQYF
TRBV7-9	TRBJ2-1	.	TRBD2	TGTGCCAGCAGCCCCGGACTAGTAGAGCAGTTCTTC	CASSPGLVEQFF
TRBV2	TRBJ2-3	.	TRBD2	TGTGCCAGCAGTGAGGGACTACACCCCACAGATACGCAGTATTTT	CASSEGLHPTDTQYF
TRBV15	TRBJ2-7	.	TRBD2	TGTGCCACCAGCAGAGATCCAACGGGAGGGCCGTGGGAGCAGTACTTC	CATSRDPTGGPWEQYF
TRBV25-1	TRBJ2-7	.	.	TGTGCCAGCAGTGAGGCCTACGAGCAGTACTTC	CASSEAYEQYF
TRBV4-1	TRBJ2-2	.	.	TGCGCCAGCAGCCGCAGAGCAGGGCCCGGGGAGCTGTTTTTT	CASSRRAGPGELFF
TRBV28	TRBJ1-5	once	.	TGTGCCACCTACGACACGCCGGCCGAAAGAAGGGATCAGCCCCAGCATTTT	CATYDTPAERRDQPQHF
TRBV5-6	TRBJ2-7	.	TRBD1	TGTGCCAGCAGCTTGGTGGGACAGGGATCCTACGAGCAGTACTTC	CASSLVGQGSYEQYF
TRBV9	TRBJ2-7	.	TRBD2	TGTGCCAGCAGCGTAGGCGGGGCGGGAGGGGCCGTATACGAGCAGTACTTC	CASSVGGAGGAVYEQYF
TRBV7-2	TRBJ2-3	.	TRBD2	TGTGCCAGCAGCCCCGGGACTAGCGGGTTCTTAACAGATACGCAGTATTTT	CASSPGTSGFLTDTQYF
TRBV11-1	TRBJ2-1	.	.	TGTGCCAGCAGCTTAGGCCCAGAGCAGTTCTTC	CASSLGPEQFF
TRBV28	TRBJ1-3	.	.	TGTGCCAGCAGTTCTCGGGGCTTTGGAAACACCATATATTTT	CASSSRGFGNTIYF
TRBV5-8	TRBJ1-5	.	TRBD1	TGTGCCAGCAGCTTCCTGGACAGGGACTATAGCAATCAGCCCCAGCATTTT	CASSFLDRDYSNQPQHF
TRBV28	TRBJ2-5	.	TRBD2	TGTGCCAGCAGCAACGCGCTGGGGAGGGAAGAGACCCAGTACTTC	CASSNALGREETQYF
TRBV25-1	TRBJ2-7	.	TRBD1	TGTGCCAGCAGTTCCGCCGGGACAGGGTGGGACGAGCAGTACTTC	CASSSAGTGWDEQYF
TRBV28	TRBJ1-3	.	.	TGTGCCAGCAGTCCCGGACCCCGCCCGGTATATTTT	CASSPGPRPVYF
TRBV4-1	TRBJ2-1	.	.	TGCGCCAGCAGCTTATGGATTCCTGGGGATCATGAGCAGTTCTTC	CASSLWIPGDHEQFF
TRBV5-4	TRBJ2-2	.	TRBD2	TGTGCCAGCAGCCGGGGGGAGGCCGCCGGGGAGCTGTTTTTT	CASSRGEAAGELFF
TRBV7-9	TRBJ2-1	.	.	TGTGCCAGCAAGCCAAAACCCGATGAGCAGTTCTTC	CASKPKPDEQFF
TRBV9	TRBJ2-3	few	.	TGTGCCAGCAGCGTAGTAGGGACAGATACGCAGTATTTT	CASSVVGTDTQYF
TRBV4-1	TRBJ2-5	.	.	TGCGCCAGCAGCCAAGATGGGGAGGAGACCCAGTACTTC	CASSQDGEETQYF
TRBV27	TRBJ1-1	few	.	TGTGCCAGCAGCTCCCACCCGGGGGCGACGAACACTGAAGCTTTCTTT	CASSSHPGATNTEAFF